This T cell receptor beta chain is drawn from a study of cytomegalovirus exposure and HLA in healthy donors (dated by TCRdb to 2016 to 2017). General notes on the study: An earlier analysis of approximately 640 of the donors reported 276 Gb of sequence data and 100 million to 140 million unique TCR beta sequences from some 180 million T cells. Rather than drawing on any new phenotypic data, the later analysis identified candidate immune exposures from TCR beta sequences and the way those sequences occurred across donors. Among the roughly 370 genotyped donors, around 81% belonged to the genetic ancestry cluster associated with self-reported Caucasian donors. Class I and class II HLA loci were covered by the typing at four-digit resolution. Four to six DR-DQ haplotypes were handled as single units for association and clustering, since linkage in the cohort was strong. Donor age, sex, ethnicity and CMV serostatus were compiled together with the repertoire data. The aim of the study was to test whether cataloging public T cell receptors could identify signatures of past pathogen exposure. An earlier analysis of several hundred of the donors applied high-throughput TCR beta sequencing to assess whether each TCR beta V gene segment acted as functional or pseudogenic. Every discovery cohort repertoire had been produced on one sequencing platform. In a later analysis, previously published TCR beta repertoires from hundreds of donors were re-analyzed and high-resolution HLA genotyping was added so that TCR occurrence patterns could be studied. A later genetic analysis took genome-wide SNP genotypes for about three fifths of the 666 donors and used that subset as a discovery cohort. To predict cytomegalovirus infection status, the study combined high-throughput TCR immunosequencing, statistical association of individual TCRs with disease status, and machine learning. The study used immunosequencing to profile the T cell repertoires of several hundred subjects and linked those repertoires to cytomegalovirus serostatus. Among some 400 genotyped donors of the cohort, an average of about 240,000 unique TCR beta nucleotide sequences was sequenced per donor, of which 15% to 20% were non-productive. An early release covering roughly 600 HLA-typed donors comprised about 300 gigabases of sequencing data and roughly 86 million unique TCR sequences. The number of typed donors differed by locus: about 620-630 for A, B, C, DRB1 and DQB1; roughly 510 for DQA1; fewer than 610 for DPA1; and 450 to 480 for DPB1. In addition to the first cohort of around 670 subjects, a separate validation cohort of 120 different subjects was used. Beyond this particular receptor, the publication reports: According to a later analysis, TCR association rates differed among HLA loci, with DRB1 alleles showing the most associated TCRs and HLA-C alleles showing the fewest. Because counts were too low, about 17 rarely observed V segments, including chromosome 9 orphons, were excluded from the earlier analysis of about 500 of the donors. Sequencing depth was assumed to be roughly uniform across donors in the presence/absence analyses, though that assumption may not hold. For the cohort, immune exposure information was limited to CMV serostatus. A total of fewer than 200 TCR beta chains were listed by the study as associated with cytomegalovirus. Most TCR sequences were seen in very few donors, while some public TCRs were found in many individuals. Linkage disequilibrium might explain the correlated functional status among segregating V segments, but an unknown experimental factor could not be ruled out. Broadly in line with IMGT annotations, most TCR beta V segments showed up in productive rearrangements about 90% or about 30% of the time in an earlier analysis of under 700 of the donors. In vitro tests confirmed that three of the cytomegalovirus-associated TCR beta chains recognize cytomegalovirus antigens. Cytomegalovirus status was reported to be diagnosed by the classifier with high specificity and sensitivity in both the original and validation cohorts. In a later genetic analysis, fewer N-insertions in productive TCRs were reported among donors in an Asian-associated ancestry cluster than the roughly 700-donor mean. Some IMGT-functional V segments, including TRBV6-2 and TRBV6-3, could not be distinguished by the 87-base-pair reads and were therefore excluded. Most CMV-associated TCR beta chains appeared to be HLA-restricted in a later analysis, and the HLA associations seemed to be driven largely by CMV exposure. A later analysis associated about 17,000 TCR beta sequences with specific HLA alleles at a false discovery rate of 0.05. HLA typing was unavailable for some donors at each locus, so association tests used only the typed subset. This cohort had only TCR beta chains sequenced, and the lack of alpha or paired-chain data limited which features could be detected. According to the authors, the approach could potentially be generalized to other disease states and immunological phenotypes. V-gene and J-gene trimming of TCR beta chains was associated with a missense DCLRE1C variant in a later genetic analysis, and the association was replicated in an independent cohort. A cluster of highly shared sequence variants was judged likely to represent a technical artifact of the sequencing pipeline. A further reported finding was that TCR beta sequences accurately predicted the HLA-A and HLA-B alleles for most subjects in the first cohort. Assigning TCR associations to individual alleles was difficult when HLA alleles, especially DR and DQ, strongly co-occurred. According to a later analysis, parvovirus B19, influenza, CMV and Epstein-Barr virus appeared linked to several top co-occurrence clusters. A later analysis found that HLA-associated TCR beta chains were more clonally expanded and had lower generation probabilities than equally common non-associated chains.

Remarks on this clone: The antigen it binds to is not known. Base qualities are not provided; no much larger clone lies one nucleotide away.

The cohort comprised 670 or so healthy bone marrow donors. All cohort members were sampled while nominally healthy, although unrecorded immune exposures were likely present. The donor tested CMV seronegative, placing the donor among the 350 or so seronegative members of the cohort. Each donor provided a peripheral blood sample, and peripheral blood mononuclear cells were used for TCR beta sequencing. The Qiagen DNeasy Blood Extraction Kit was used to extract genomic DNA from the blood cell samples. To prepare the library, the immunoSEQ multiplex PCR assay was applied. For the multiplex PCR, a mixture combining 60 forward primers for TCR Vbeta segments and 13 reverse primers for TCR Jbeta segments was used. A multiplex PCR assay on genomic DNA amplified the CDR3 region of rearranged TCR beta genes. The amplified TCR beta libraries were sequenced on the Illumina HiSeq System as 87-base-pair reads. Per the source publication's procedure: In a later analysis, some 80 million unique TCR beta chains were counted across the approximately 620 repertoires, and roughly 11 million of these chains were shared by at least two donors. To remove PCR and sequencing errors, raw reads were error-corrected and collapsed into unique sequences using a nearest-neighbor algorithm that merged closely related sequences. CDR3 sequences were aligned to IMGT reference sequences to assign V, D and J gene segments. For a sequence to be retained, a match of at least six nucleotides to both a V gene segment and a J gene segment was required. A rearrangement was called productive if the CDR3 had no stop codons and remained in frame with V and J, and every other rearrangement was called non-productive. Following IMGT convention, CDR3 was defined as the stretch from the second conserved V-encoded cysteine up to the conserved J-encoded phenylalanine. The earlier analysis of a few hundred of the donors excluded sequences that lacked an unambiguous match to a single V gene segment. An earlier analysis of 500 to 600 of the donors classified V segments as functional when productive rearrangements were above 56.7% and as segregating when the standard deviation between donors was above 5%. To diagnose cytomegalovirus status from the catalog of TCR beta chain sequences, a statistical classification framework was built. A later analysis assigned V and J genes by comparing TCR nucleotide sequences with IMGT/GENE-DB human TR gene sequences. The TCRdist pipeline was used in a later analysis to assign CDR3 sequences and most-parsimonious VDJ recombination scenarios. A later analysis defined each TCR beta chain by its CDR3 amino acid sequence plus V-gene family, and excluded reads lacking a unique V-gene family. In a later analysis, 450 to 600 highly shared, low-generation-probability nucleotide sequences were removed to address suspected cross-contamination and a sequencing artifact. In a later analysis, a clonal expansion index for each public chain was calculated from normalized within-repertoire ranks of inferred template counts. In a later analysis, generation probabilities were computed with a VDJ recombination model fitted to out-of-frame rearrangements, and the resulting probabilities were checked against IGoR. Hypergeometric tests were used in a later analysis to score TCR-TCR, TCR-HLA and TCR-CMV co-occurrence, with a repertoire-size bias correction applied to the TCR pairs. To estimate false discovery rates, a later analysis permuted the HLA or CMV assignments 20 times. A later analysis grouped co-occurring TCRs with DBSCAN, adding TCRdist sequence similarity when clustering within HLA-allele-positive subsets. Repertoires with fewer than 30,000 or more than 120,000 public chains, plus five repertoires with anomalous nucleotide sharing, were excluded from co-occurrence clustering. The clones in this table, taken by TCRdb from immuneACCESS, are in-frame only. Not every clone is retained; where verified, under half of the shortfall comes from an unresolved V gene, and the cause of the rest is unknown. The V and J calls and the clone size are those of that table, but D and trimming were determined from the DNA. The sample table shows about 150,000 clones, and about 88% are seen once. The top ten constitute about 2.4% of the sample.

The CDR3 contains 15 residues, cysteine and phenylalanine counted. This entry keeps only the CDR3 DNA: 45 bases, framed from base 1. The germline V end is reduced by 6 bases and the J end by 9 bases; junction bases left unmatched: 12. The germline V gene (reference sequence) provides CDR1 SEHNR and CDR2 FQNEAQ. The chain joins TRBV7-9 to TRBJ2-1; 9 junctional bases match TRBD2. The clonotype originates from a woman aged 18-29 years in good health and CMV-seronegative. What was sequenced was PBMCs. Here is the DNA: TGTGCCAGCAGGTTAACGGGGGCGGGGGGGGTTGAGCAGTTCTTC. It is translated as CASRLTGAGGVEQFF.